This T cell receptor beta chain comes out of a study of cytomegalovirus exposure and HLA in healthy donors (dated by TCRdb to between 2016 and 2019). Some background on the complete study: In an earlier analysis of approximately 640 of the donors, about 270 Gb of sequence data and roughly 100 million unique TCR beta sequences from about 190 million T cells were reported. Alongside the repertoire data, information on donor age, sex, ethnicity and CMV serostatus was compiled. The study was designed to test whether signatures of past pathogen exposure could be identified by cataloging public T cell receptors. Because of strong linkage in the cohort, roughly five DR-DQ haplotypes were treated as single units for association and clustering. The later analysis used no new phenotypic data to find candidate immune exposures, relying instead on TCR beta sequences and their occurrence across donors. Every discovery cohort repertoire had been produced on one sequencing platform. Besides the first cohort of roughly 660 subjects, a separate validation cohort made up of about 120 different subjects was used. A later genetic analysis took genome-wide SNP genotypes for about 55% of the 666 donors and used that subset as a discovery cohort. Typing coverage varied by locus: roughly 620-630 donors for A, B, C, DRB1 and DQB1; approximately 520 for DQA1; around 610 for DPA1; 400 to 480 for DPB1. The study used immunosequencing to profile the T cell repertoires of approximately 630 subjects and linked those repertoires to cytomegalovirus serostatus. Across 398 genotyped donors of the cohort, an average of about 240,000 unique TCR beta nucleotide sequences per donor were sequenced, and around 19% of those sequences were non-productive. An earlier analysis of fewer than 700 of the donors applied high-throughput TCR beta sequencing to assess whether each TCR beta V gene segment acted as functional or pseudogenic. An early release covering roughly 640 HLA-typed donors comprised approximately 300 gigabases of sequencing data and around 80 million unique TCR sequences. A later analysis re-analyzed previously published TCR beta repertoires from approximately 670 donors and added high-resolution HLA genotyping to study TCR occurrence patterns. Both class I and class II loci were covered by HLA typing, at four-digit resolution. Of the approximately 400 genotyped donors, 65% to 90% were placed in the genetic ancestry cluster associated with self-reported Caucasian donors. The study combined high-throughput TCR immunosequencing, statistical association of individual TCRs with disease status, and machine learning to predict cytomegalovirus infection status.

In total, more than 500 healthy bone marrow donors made up the cohort. At the time of sampling, all cohort members were nominally healthy, though unrecorded immune exposures were likely present. The donor tested CMV seronegative, placing the donor among the 350 or so seronegative members of the cohort. Each donor provided a peripheral blood sample, and peripheral blood mononuclear cells were used for TCR beta sequencing. Genomic DNA extraction from the blood cell samples was performed with the Qiagen DNeasy Blood Extraction Kit. As concerns this clone: Its antigen remains undetermined. Nothing much larger sits one base from this clone, and base qualities are not available.

Study-wide conclusions, independent of this receptor: When HLA alleles, especially DR and DQ, strongly co-occurred, attributing TCR associations to individual alleles was difficult. In a later analysis, HLA-associated TCR beta chains showed more clonal expansion and lower generation probabilities than non-associated chains that were equally common. Across donors, most TCR sequences were observed very rarely, whereas some public TCRs were present in many individuals. Because counts were too low, roughly 16 rarely observed V segments, including chromosome 9 orphons, were left out of the earlier analysis of 587 of the donors. Presence/absence analyses assumed roughly uniform sequencing depth across donors, an assumption that may not hold. Some IMGT-functional V segments, including TRBV6-2 and TRBV6-3, could not be told apart with the 87-base-pair reads, so those segments were excluded. In an earlier analysis of 500 to 650 of the donors, most TCR beta V segments appeared in productive rearrangements about 90% or about 30% of the time, broadly matching IMGT annotations. V-gene and J-gene trimming of TCR beta chains was associated with a missense DCLRE1C variant in a later genetic analysis, and the association was replicated in an independent cohort. Because some donors lacked HLA typing at each locus, the association tests relied only on the typed subset. Compared with the roughly 670-donor mean, donors in an Asian-associated ancestry cluster had fewer N-insertions in productive TCRs, according to a later genetic analysis. A further reported finding was that TCR beta sequences accurately predicted the HLA-A and HLA-B alleles for most subjects in the first cohort. The only immune exposure information available for the cohort was CMV serostatus. A cluster of highly shared sequence variants was judged likely to represent a technical artifact of the sequencing pipeline. Several of the top co-occurrence clusters appeared to be linked to parvovirus B19, influenza, CMV and Epstein-Barr virus, according to a later analysis. In vitro tests confirmed that a few of the cytomegalovirus-associated TCR beta chains recognize cytomegalovirus antigens. According to the authors, the approach could potentially be generalized to other disease states and immunological phenotypes. A later analysis associated around 16,000 TCR beta sequences with specific HLA alleles at a false discovery rate of 0.05. In both the original and validation cohorts, the classifier was reported to diagnose cytomegalovirus status with high specificity and sensitivity. The study listed 150 to 200 TCR beta chains as associated with cytomegalovirus. A later analysis found that most CMV-associated TCR beta chains appeared HLA-restricted, with HLA associations seemingly driven largely by CMV exposure. The cohort was sequenced for TCR beta chains only, and without alpha or paired-chain data the features that could be detected were limited. In a later analysis, the rate of TCR association differed among HLA loci, with DRB1 alleles having the most associated TCRs and HLA-C alleles having the fewest. Correlated functional status among segregating V segments might reflect linkage disequilibrium, but an unknown experimental factor could not be ruled out.

Library generation was performed with the immunoSEQ multiplex PCR assay. The multiplex PCR relied on a mix of 60 forward primers for TCR Vbeta segments and 13 reverse primers for TCR Jbeta segments. Amplification of the CDR3 region of rearranged TCR beta genes was performed with a multiplex PCR assay on genomic DNA. The amplified TCR beta libraries were sequenced on the Illumina HiSeq System as 87-base-pair reads. As for how the authors treated the data: In a later analysis, 77 million or so unique TCR beta chains were counted across the 666 repertoires, and approximately 11 million of these chains were shared by at least two donors. A nearest-neighbor algorithm error-corrected the raw reads and collapsed the reads into unique sequences, merging closely related sequences to remove PCR and sequencing errors. Alignment of CDR3 sequences to IMGT reference sequences was used to assign V, D and J gene segments. Each retained sequence needed at least a six-nucleotide match to both a V gene segment and a J gene segment. A rearrangement was called productive if the CDR3 had no stop codons and remained in frame with V and J, and every other rearrangement was called non-productive. Following IMGT convention, CDR3 was defined as the stretch from the second conserved V-encoded cysteine up to the conserved J-encoded phenylalanine. The earlier analysis of some 580 of the donors excluded any sequence lacking an unambiguous match to a single V gene segment. An earlier analysis of 550 to 650 of the donors classified V segments as functional when productive rearrangements were above 56.7% and as segregating when the standard deviation between donors was above 5%. A statistical classification framework was developed to diagnose cytomegalovirus status using the catalog of TCR beta chain sequences. A later analysis assigned V and J genes by comparing TCR nucleotide sequences with IMGT/GENE-DB human TR gene sequences. Using the TCRdist pipeline, a later analysis assigned CDR3 sequences along with most-parsimonious VDJ recombination scenarios. In a later analysis, each TCR beta chain was defined by its CDR3 amino acid sequence together with its V-gene family, and reads without a unique V-gene family were excluded. In a later analysis, 500 to 700 highly shared, low-generation-probability nucleotide sequences were removed to address suspected cross-contamination and a sequencing artifact. For each public chain, a later analysis derived a clonal expansion index from normalized ranks of inferred template counts within each repertoire. In a later analysis, generation probabilities were computed with a VDJ recombination model fitted to out-of-frame rearrangements, and the resulting probabilities were checked against IGoR. In a later analysis, TCR-TCR, TCR-HLA and TCR-CMV co-occurrence was scored with hypergeometric tests, and a repertoire-size bias correction was applied to TCR pairs. In a later analysis, false discovery rates were estimated by permuting HLA or CMV assignments 20 times. In a later analysis, co-occurring TCRs were grouped with DBSCAN, and TCRdist sequence similarity was added when clustering was performed within HLA-allele-positive subsets. For co-occurrence clustering, repertoires with fewer than 30,000 or more than 120,000 public chains were excluded, along with five repertoires with anomalous nucleotide sharing. The table comes from immuneACCESS by way of TCRdb, which keeps in-frame sequences with V and J called. Part of the clones is missing from these tables; in studies checked, under half for an unresolved V gene and the rest for unknown reasons. V, J and clone size derive from that table, while D and trimming were established from the DNA sequence. The sample has 150,000 to 200,000 clones on record, less than 85% of them singletons. Under 0.8% of the sample lies in the top ten.

V is reduced by 7 bases and J by 2 bases, leaving a spacing of 11 bases between them. The CDR3 sequence holds 12 residues, the cysteine and phenylalanine included. This entry keeps only the CDR3 DNA: 36 bases, framed from base 1. CDR1 is given as SQVTM and CDR2 as ANQGSEA, both from the germline V gene. The chain is encoded by TRBV29-1 joined to TRBJ1-1, and perhaps TRBD1 as D gene, on 5 matching bases. The origin of this receptor is a boy younger than 18 in good health and CMV-seronegative. Source material: PBMCs. CDR3 region: CSAHDRNTEAFF. The nucleotide sequence is TGCAGCGCCCACGACAGAAACACTGAAGCTTTCTTT.